The 17 T cell receptor beta chains below all came from one sample that was sequenced in a study of siplizumab effects on memory and regulatory T cells (dated by TCRdb to the late 2010s). Library method: the immunoSEQ multiplex PCR assay. TCRdb retrieved this table from immuneACCESS and kept in-frame rearrangements only. Not all clones are present; in checked studies, unresolved V genes account for under half, and no reason is known for the remainder. The sample table shows some 100,000 clones, and roughly 96% are seen once. Around 0.031% of the sample lies in the top ten. The sequenced sample was naive CD4+ T cells sorted from blood. The sample's cell subset or site, from its label and the paper: unstimulated naive T cells. Receptors originate from a human donor in good health.

This clone was recorded a few times. Since the CDR3 does not end with the conserved phenylalanine or tryptophan, this likely comes from a read error. The DNA is left out, because the CDR3 cannot be placed on it with certainty; the CDR3 is given as TCRdb lists it. The V call is TRBV7-7, the J call TRBJ2-7; the table's D call, TRBD1, has no DNA check behind it. The CDR3 has 8 amino acids, counting both end residues. CDR1 and CDR2 (germline): SSHAT, FNYEAQ (reference sequence). The CDR3 reads CASSSGRL.

In nucleotides, the CDR3 is TGTGCCAGTAGTATTGTCCCATTAATCAAGCCCCAGCATTTT. Protein sequence: CASSIVPLIKPQHF. The rearrangement joins TRBV19 to TRBJ1-5; D not resolved. Germline CDR1 LNHDA, CDR2 SQIVND (reference sequence). The CDR3 runs 14 residues. The V end lost 3 bases, the J end lost 8 bases, and 14 bases lay between the germline ends. Drawing the rest from reference TRBV19 and TRBJ1-5, the complete variable domain is DGGITQSPKYLFRKEGQNVTLSCEQNLNHDAMYWYRQDPGQGLRLIYYSQIVNDFQKGDIAEGYSVSREKKESFPLTVTSAQKNPTAFYLCASSIVPLIKPQHFGDGTRLSIL.

The chain couples TRBV18 to TRBJ1-4; TRBD1 is a possible D gene (5 bases). The germline V gene has CDR1 KGHSH and CDR2 LQKENI. Trimming took off 1 base at V and 4 bases at J, with 10 bases between the two ends. The CDR3 is made up of 15 amino acids. CDR3 in amino acids: CASSPLRALNEKLFF. The CDR3, as DNA: TGTGCCAGCTCACCACTCAGGGCCCTTAATGAAAAACTGTTTTTT.

V and J are TRBV9 and TRBJ2-4; D possibly corresponds to TRBD2 (5 bases). The V gene's germline CDR1 is SGDLS and CDR2 YYNGEE. V lost 4 bases and J 0 bases, leaving 14 bases between the germline ends. The CDR3 extends over 16 amino acids. DNA for the CDR3: TGTGCCAGCAGCCCCCGGGGAATCCTAGCCAAAAACATTCAGTACTTC. Translating it yields CASSPRGILAKNIQYF.

The rearrangement uses TRBV7-2 and TRBJ2-3; TRBD1 matches 7 bases. The CDR3 sequence is 13 residues long. Germline CDR1 and CDR2: SGHTA and FQGNSA. V lost 2 bases and J lost 4; bases outside the gene matches: 0. The CDR3 DNA reads as TGTGCCAGCAGCTTACAGGGGGCAGATACGCAGTATTTT. Translating it yields CASSLQGADTQYF.

The chain carries TRBV5-1 and TRBJ2-1, with TRBD2 matching 9 bases. This CDR3 contains 16 residues. Germline CDR1 and CDR2: SGHRS and YFSETQ. Losses at the gene ends were 0 bases for V and 7 bases for J; bases not matched to a gene: 8. In nucleotides, the CDR3 is TGCGCCAGCAGCTTGGTCGGTGCGGGGGGGTTGAATGAGCAGTTCTTC. It encodes CASSLVGAGGLNEQFF. Variable domain in full (rest from reference TRBV5-1 and TRBJ2-1): KAGVTQTPRYLIKTRGQQVTLSCSPISGHRSVSWYQQTPGQGLQFLFEYFSETQRNKGNFPGRFSGRQFSNSRSEMNVSTLELGDSALYLCASSLVGAGGLNEQFFGPGTRLTVL.

This chain connects TRBV19 to TRBJ1-5; the D is unclear. Germline V gives CDR1 LNHDA, CDR2 SQIVND (reference sequence). The CDR3 covers 12 residues. The V end was cut by 2 bases, the J end by 3 bases, with 2 bases between. CDR3 sequence reads: CASSIPNQPQHF. In nucleotides, the CDR3 is TGTGCCAGTAGTATACCCAATCAGCCCCAGCATTTT.

The chain carries TRBV28 and TRBJ2-5; 7 positions match TRBD2. This CDR3 is 20 amino acids long. The germline gives CDR1 MDHEN, CDR2 SYDVKM. Trimming took 4 bases from V and 2 from J; bases not matched to a gene: 22. CDR3 bases: TGTGCCAGCAGTTCGTACCCCAGGACACCCCGGGAGGTCGGGCAAGAGACCCAGTACTTC. Translated: CASSSYPRTPREVGQETQYF.

J is TRBJ2-1 and V is TRBV4-1, with D perhaps given as TRBD1 or TRBD2 (6 bases each). CDR1 is MGHRA, CDR2 YSYEKL, per germline. V was cut by 4 bases and J by 8 bases, with 18 bases left in between. This CDR3 comprises 15 residues. DNA for the CDR3: TGCGCCAGCAGCCCTACGGGGGCGGTCTGGGATGAGCAGTTCTTC. This translates into CASSPTGAVWDEQFF.

The chain carries TRBV6-5 and TRBJ2-3; D is unresolved. Germline lookup yields CDR1 MNHEY and CDR2 SVGAGI. V was pared by 4 bases and J by 6 bases, with 14 bases between. The CDR3 runs 14 residues. As DNA, the CDR3 is TGTGCCAGCAGTTCGTACCACATAGTGGATACGCAGTATTTT. Translated, it gives CASSSYHIVDTQYF.

The chain combines TRBV7-3 with TRBJ1-1; possible D gene TRBD1, 6 bases. V was trimmed by 0 bases and J by 8 bases, leaving 10 bases between them. Germline V gives CDR1 SGHTA, CDR2 FQGTGA. The CDR3 totals 13 residues. The CDR3 DNA is TGTGCCAGCAGCTTAACTCAGGGGCAAGAAGCTTTCTTT. It yields the protein CASSLTQGQEAFF.

The chain uses TRBV5-1 and TRBJ2-3; D unresolved. Looked up from germline, CDR1 is SGHRS and CDR2 is YFSETQ. This CDR3 spans 11 amino acids. The V and J ends lost 0 bases and 4 bases respectively, with 0 bases between them. CDR3 sequence: CASSLADTQYF. The CDR3 coding sequence is TGCGCCAGCAGCTTGGCAGATACGCAGTATTTT. The entire variable domain, with the rest obtained from reference TRBV5-1 and TRBJ2-3, is as follows: KAGVTQTPRYLIKTRGQQVTLSCSPISGHRSVSWYQQTPGQGLQFLFEYFSETQRNKGNFPGRFSGRQFSNSRSEMNVSTLELGDSALYLCASSLADTQYFGPGTRLTVL.

This clone was observed once. In DNA form, the CDR3 reads TGTGCCAGCAGCGCGGGACAGGGGTTCACTGAAGCTTTCTTT. It yields the protein CASSAGQGFTEAFF. This chain connects TRBV11-2 to TRBJ1-1; 10 bases line up with TRBD1. Per germline, CDR1 SGHAT and CDR2 FQNNGV. The CDR3 covers 14 residues. V was pared by 5 bases and J by 4 bases, with 4 bases of the junction left unmatched.

The genes are TRBV7-3 and TRBJ1-3; D unresolved. The germline V gene encodes CDR1 SGHTA and CDR2 FQGTGA. The V end was cut by 3 bases, the J end by 4 bases, with 7 bases between. There are 13 residues in the CDR3. The CDR3 here is CASSLGAGNTIYF. The DNA for the CDR3 is TGTGCCAGCAGCTTGGGAGCCGGAAACACCATATATTTT.

The rearrangement uses TRBV11-2 and TRBJ2-7, with D perhaps TRBD2 (6 bases). The germline V gene has CDR1 SGHAT and CDR2 FQNNGV. The CDR3 is 16 residues long. Trimming took 0 bases from V and 3 from J, leaving 15 bases between them. The CDR3 spells CASSLDFSSGGYEQYF. DNA of the CDR3: TGTGCCAGCAGCTTAGATTTTAGTTCCGGGGGCTACGAGCAGTACTTC.

This chain links TRBV9 with TRBJ2-5; TRBD2 aligns across 8 bases. With 3 bases clipped from V and 4 bases from J, the junction kept 5 bases outside the gene matches. This CDR3 spans 14 amino acids. Germline V lookup: CDR1 SGDLS, CDR2 YYNGEE. CDR3 coding DNA: TGTGCCAGCAGCGGGGGGACTAGTGGAGAGACCCAGTACTTC. It is translated as CASSGGTSGETQYF.

This chain uses TRBV28 with TRBJ1-1; possibly TRBD1 for D (5 bases). The CDR3 is 14 residues long. The V end was cut by 2 bases, the J end by 3 bases, with 10 bases between. Germline CDR1 MDHEN, CDR2 SYDVKM. The CDR3 DNA reads as TGTGCCAGCAGTTTAATGAGGGGCTACACTGAAGCTTTCTTT. Amino acid sequence: CASSLMRGYTEAFF.